The T cell receptor beta chain described here comes from a study of T cell responses to AZD1222 COVID-19 vaccine. Findings and limits, study-wide: Possibly, clonal diversity was underestimated; donors were largely white British and included more females. With dominance at 160-218 and 743-854, vaccine-associated CD4 TCRs spanned spike.

The germline V gene encodes CDR1 SGDLS and CDR2 YYNGEE. This CDR3 region has 14 residues. V shed 2 bases and J 2 bases; nucleotides not matched to a gene: 2. As concerns this clone: Antigen specificity is unknown.

Sequencing used immunoSEQ multiplex PCR; TCRdb keeps in-frame clones, though not all of them. Here the sample spans about 140,000 clones, roughly 90% being singletons. V usage is TRBV9 and J usage is TRBJ2-7, with 9 positions matching TRBD2. The sequences come from peripheral blood, collected on day 0 of AZD1222 vaccination. The TCR was taken from an adult in good health. The CDR3 loop is CASSVTSGPYEQYF. The CDR3 bases are TGTGCCAGCAGCGTGACTAGCGGTCCCTACGAGCAGTACTTC.